These 18 T cell receptor beta chains were all obtained from the same sample, sequenced in a study of CD8 T cells in ankylosing spondylitis. TCRdb passed the 5' RACE reads through MiXCR, listing each CDR3 protein once. The sample carries about 150,000 distinct CDR3 sequences, roughly 44% recorded once. Input material: synovial fluid, either unsorted or a sorted T cell fraction (not recorded which). The receptors originated from a male donor with ankylosing spondylitis.

The chain couples TRBV12-3 or TRBV12-4 to TRBJ2-1; TRBD2 matches at 8 bases. Trimming at V came to 6 bases and at J to 5 bases, leaving 9 bases not matched to a gene. The CDR3 consists of 15 residues. The CDR3 sequence: CASSPRGAGDNEQFF. CDR3 nucleotide sequence: TGTGCCAGCAGCCCGAGGGGAGCGGGGGACAATGAGCAGTTCTTC.

This chain uses TRBV5-6 with TRBJ2-1; 13 bases map to TRBD2. This CDR3 has 17 amino acids. V shed 7 bases, J shed 8 bases, and the junction held 15 bases outside the gene matches. From germline, CDR1 is SGHDT and CDR2 YYEEEE. CDR3 amino acids: CASGPPLAGGPRDEQFF. The CDR3 nucleotides read TGTGCCAGCGGCCCCCCACTAGCGGGAGGGCCGAGGGATGAGCAGTTCTTC.

The chain joins TRBV4-2 to TRBJ2-7; 9 nucleotides align to TRBD2. The CDR3 has 17 residues. The V gene's germline CDR1 is LGHNA and CDR2 YNFKEQ. With V trimmed by 0 bases and J by 2 bases, 8 bases remained unmatched. The CDR3 is CASSQESGLAYTYEQYF. In nucleotides, the CDR3 is TGTGCCAGCAGCCAAGAGTCTGGACTAGCGTACACCTACGAGCAGTACTTC.

The rearrangement links TRBV29-1 to TRBJ1-2; TRBD1 aligns across 7 bases. Germline lookup yields CDR1 SQVTM and CDR2 ANQGSEA. This CDR3 region has 12 residues. CDR3 nucleotide sequence: TGCAACGCCCGGGACAGCGACTATGGCTACACCTTC. Protein sequence: CNARDSDYGYTF.

The chain joins TRBV7-8 to TRBJ2-3, with 10 bases identical to TRBD2. With 2 bases clipped from V and 7 bases from J, the junction kept 6 bases outside the gene matches. The CDR3 spans 15 residues. CDR1 SGHVS and CDR2 FQNEAQ come from the germline V gene. CDR3 amino acids: CASSLLAGGPNTQYF. The CDR3, as DNA: TGTGCCAGCAGCTTATTAGCGGGGGGACCAAATACGCAGTATTTT.

The chain recombines TRBV7-6 with TRBJ2-2; TRBD2 agrees at 11 bases. Germline V lookup: CDR1 SGHVS, CDR2 FNYEAQ. CDR3 size: 16 residues. V trimming: 1 base; J trimming: 4 bases; junction bases outside the gene matches: 2. The chain's CDR3 is CASSLGGTSGTGELFF. CDR3 DNA sequence: TGTGCCAGCAGCTTAGGGGGGACTAGCGGCACCGGGGAGCTGTTTTTT.

This sequence joins TRBV29-1 and TRBJ1-6; the D is unclear. Germline CDR1 is SQVTM and CDR2 is ANQGSEA. V was trimmed by 3 bases and J by 9 bases, leaving 12 bases between them. The CDR3 totals 13 residues. CDR3 coding DNA: TGCAGCGTTGAGACTCTACGGGGTTCACCCCTCCACTTT. It encodes CSVETLRGSPLHF.

The rearrangement joins TRBV3-1 to TRBJ2-1; 9 nucleotides align to TRBD2. Germline CDR1 reads LGHDT; CDR2 reads YNNKEL (reference sequence). The CDR3 extends over 16 amino acids. V trimming: 5 bases; J trimming: 12 bases; junction bases outside the gene matches: 17. The DNA for the CDR3 is TGTGCCAGCAGCTCAACTCTTGGGACTAGCTGGGTGGGGCAGTTCTTC. It translates to CASSSTLGTSWVGQFF.

This clonotype counts as medium-sized. The chain is built from TRBV7-8 and TRBJ2-1, with 9 bases fitting TRBD2. V was clipped by 1 base and J by 6 bases; unmatched bases: 4. The CDR3 totals 15 residues. Germline V gene lookup returns CDR1 SGHVS and CDR2 FQNEAQ. CDR3 sequence reads: CASSLERGATNEQFF. The CDR3 DNA reads as TGTGCCAGCAGCTTAGAGCGGGGGGCAACCAATGAGCAGTTCTTC.

This clonotype was picked up one time. The J gene is TRBJ2-2, the V gene TRBV12-3 or TRBV12-4; a weak D match, TRBD2 (6 bases). The CDR3 covers 15 residues. Trimming left V 6 bases short and J 5 bases short, with 16 bases between. The CDR3 DNA sequence: TGTGCCAGCAGCTTGCAACTAGCCGGAACCGGGGAGCTGTTTTTT. This sequence encodes CASSLQLAGTGELFF.

This chain links TRBV12-3 or TRBV12-4 with TRBJ2-1; TRBD1 might be the D (5 bases). V lost 5 bases and J lost 4, with 21 bases in between. The CDR3 spans 17 residues. This CDR3 reads CASSIRQSGAFYNEQFF. CDR3 bases: TGTGCCAGCAGTATTCGACAGAGTGGGGCTTTTTACAATGAGCAGTTCTTC.

The chain combines TRBV2 with TRBJ2-1; the match to TRBD2 covers 8 bases. Germline V gives CDR1 SNHLY, CDR2 FYNNEI. The CDR3 covers 16 residues. V lost 6 bases, J lost 8 bases, and 15 bases stayed unmatched. The CDR3 reads CASRAQAGEVSYEQFF. CDR3 DNA: TGTGCCAGCAGGGCCCAAGCGGGAGAGGTCTCCTATGAGCAGTTCTTC. The entire variable domain, with the rest obtained from reference TRBV2 and TRBJ2-1, is as follows: EPEVTQTPSHQVTQMGQEVILRCVPISNHLYFYWYRQILGQKVEFLVSFYNNEISEKSEIFDDQFSVERPDGSNFTLKIRSTKLEDSAMYFCASRAQAGEVSYEQFFGPGTRLTVL.

This chain links TRBV7-9 with TRBJ1-2; D ambiguous. The CDR3 consists of 15 residues. The ends were cut back, 2 bases at V and 1 base at J, with 11 bases in the middle. Germline V gene sequence: CDR1 SEHNR, CDR2 FQNEAQ (reference sequence). The CDR3 DNA is TGTGCCAGCAGCTTAAGGGCAGCTAATAACTATGGCTACACCTTC. Protein sequence: CASSLRAANNYGYTF.

This clonotype appeared once. This chain uses TRBV7-3 with TRBJ1-1, with unresolved D. This CDR3 contains 16 residues. The V gene's germline CDR1 is SGHTA and CDR2 FQGTGA. The ends were cut back, 2 bases at V and 3 bases at J, with 16 bases in the middle. This CDR3 is CASSLVPEKVDTEAFF. CDR3 coding DNA: TGTGCCAGCAGCTTAGTACCCGAGAAGGTGGACACTGAAGCTTTCTTT.

This clonotype was detected only a few times. The V and J genes are TRBV28 and TRBJ2-1, with unresolved D. Germline CDR1 MDHEN, CDR2 SYDVKM. The CDR3 is 13 residues long. V lost 3 bases, J lost 4 bases, and 7 bases lay in between. CDR3 protein: CASSLERYNEQFF. CDR3 sequence (DNA): TGTGCCAGCAGTTTGGAACGGTACAATGAGCAGTTCTTC.

This clonotype occurred a few times. This chain uses TRBV7-9 with TRBJ2-1; perhaps TRBD2 as D (7 bases). V was shortened by 5 bases and J by 9 bases, with 17 bases between the two germline ends. The CDR3 runs to 14 residues. From germline, CDR1 is SEHNR and CDR2 FQNEAQ (reference sequence). In DNA, the CDR3 is TGTGCCAGCAGCGGAAGGACTAGGGACACTGAGCAGTTCTTC. Protein sequence: CASSGRTRDTEQFF.

This chain links TRBV12-3 or TRBV12-4 with TRBJ1-5; no firm D call. V lost 5 bases, J lost 7 bases, and 12 bases lay in between. The CDR3 extends over 13 amino acids. CDR3 in DNA: TGTGCCAGCAGTGGTTGGGGAGGGCAGCCCCAGCATTTT. Translated, it gives CASSGWGGQPQHF.

The chain's CDR3 is CASSGLAGGPSYEQYF. The CDR3 DNA follows: TGTGCCAGCAGTGGACTAGCGGGGGGGCCGTCCTACGAGCAGTACTTC. This chain connects TRBV2 to TRBJ2-7; 14 positions match TRBD2. The germline CDR1 and CDR2 sequences are SNHLY and FYNNEI. V shed 4 bases and J 1 base; nucleotides not matched to a gene: 3. This CDR3 has 16 residues. The variable domain in full, with the rest retrieved from reference TRBV2 and TRBJ2-7, is EPEVTQTPSHQVTQMGQEVILRCVPISNHLYFYWYRQILGQKVEFLVSFYNNEISEKSEIFDDQFSVERPDGSNFTLKIRSTKLEDSAMYFCASSGLAGGPSYEQYFGPGTRLTVT.